This TCR beta chain was identified in a study of regulatory T cells in long-lasting Graves disease. As to this clonotype: Its specificity is not known.

Arm-PCR of CDR3 regions and iRepertoire HTBI primers were used to build TCR beta libraries. Original handling: Spanning all samples, the identified segments comprised over 50 TRBV and approximately 15 TRBJ. TCRdb recomputed calls from the multiplex PCR reads with MiXCR, one row per CDR3 protein. These V and J calls originate from TCRdb's pipeline instead of the authors' own analysis. This table holds some 370,000 distinct CDR3 sequences, roughly 23% found once. The study, taken as a whole, reports: With a small sample size, accuracy may have been reduced.

As to time point: persistent/refractory GD, antithyroid drugs over 5 years with positive TRAb. PBMC-extracted RNA yielded the TCR library. The origin of this receptor is a woman aged 40 to 50 with Graves disease. This specimen was peripheral blood mononuclear cells (PBMCs), taken when the disease was refractory, from a patient treated with antithyroid drugs.

Here the CDR3 reads CASSYGGQGKTQYF. The CDR3 DNA reads TGTGCCAGCAGTTATGGAGGGCAAGGAAAGACCCAGTACTTC. J is TRBJ2-5 and V is TRBV6-5, with a weak D call TRBD2 (6 bases). CDR3 length: 14 residues. Germline CDR1 reads MNHEY; CDR2 reads SVGAGI. Trimming cost V 3 bases and J 6 bases, with 14 bases left between them.